This TCR beta chain was profiled in a study of radiotherapy plus CTLA-4 blockade in lung cancer. Study-wide context: Objective response rate was 15% to 20%; disease control rate, around 30%.

CTLA-4 blockade using ipilimumab, together with focal radiation, was received by patients with chemo-refractory metastatic non-small-cell lung cancer. Sequencing used immunoSEQ multiplex PCR; TCRdb keeps in-frame clones, though not all of them. This sample has approximately 45,000 clones, with roughly 60% found just once. Trimming removed 4 bases at V and 3 bases at J, with 12 bases between. This CDR3 region has 14 residues. The germline CDR1 and CDR2 sequences are LNHDA and SQIVND (reference sequence). The material sequenced was peripheral blood, taken from a patient treated with radiotherapy plus ipilimumab. The TCR sequence derives from a human donor with non-small cell lung cancer who had a partial response to radiotherapy plus ipilimumab. The chain is built from TRBV19 and TRBJ1-2; D uncertain. CDR3 sequence reads: CASSNYGSDYGYTF. The CDR3 DNA follows: TGTGCCAGTAGTAACTACGGTTCTGACTATGGCTACACCTTC.